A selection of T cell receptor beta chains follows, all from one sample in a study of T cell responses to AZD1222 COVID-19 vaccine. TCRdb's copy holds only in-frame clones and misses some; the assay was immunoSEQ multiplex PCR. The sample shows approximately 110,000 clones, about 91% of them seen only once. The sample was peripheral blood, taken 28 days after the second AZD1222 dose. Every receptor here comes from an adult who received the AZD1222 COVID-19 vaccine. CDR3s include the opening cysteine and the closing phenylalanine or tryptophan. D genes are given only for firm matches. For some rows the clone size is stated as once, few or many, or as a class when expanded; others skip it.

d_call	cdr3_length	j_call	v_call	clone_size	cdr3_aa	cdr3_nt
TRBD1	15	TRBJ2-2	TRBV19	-	CASRLGGGNTGELFF	TGTGCCAGCCGCTTAGGGGGCGGCAACACCGGGGAGCTGTTTTTT
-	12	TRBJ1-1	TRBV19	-	CASYDRNTEAFF	TGTGCCAGTTATGACAGAAACACTGAAGCTTTCTTT
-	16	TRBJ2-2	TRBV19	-	CASSISNQLFTGELFF	TGTGCCAGTAGTATATCCAACCAGCTATTTACCGGGGAGCTGTTTTTT
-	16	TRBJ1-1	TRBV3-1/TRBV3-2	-	CASSQVGVRGETEAFF	TGTGCCAGCAGCCAAGTTGGAGTCAGGGGAGAGACTGAAGCTTTCTTT
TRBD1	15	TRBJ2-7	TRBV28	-	CASSLAGTGGYEQYF	TGTGCCAGCAGTTTAGCTGGGACAGGGGGCTACGAGCAGTACTTC
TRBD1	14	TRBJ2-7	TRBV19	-	CASSIQGAPDEQYF	TGTGCCAGTAGTATACAGGGGGCGCCTGACGAGCAGTACTTC
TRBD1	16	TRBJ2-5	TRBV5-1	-	CASSLGTPGGQETQYF	TGCGCCAGCAGCTTGGGCACTCCAGGGGGCCAAGAGACCCAGTACTTC
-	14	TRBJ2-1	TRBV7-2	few	CASSLAGSYNEQFF	TGTGCCAGCAGCTTAGCAGGGTCGTACAATGAGCAGTTCTTC
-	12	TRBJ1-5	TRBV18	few	CASSPSNQPQHF	TGTGCCAGCTCGCCTTCTAATCAGCCCCAGCATTTT
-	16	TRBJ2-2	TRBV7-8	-	CASSLEGGKGTGELFF	TGTGCCAGCAGCTTAGAAGGCGGGAAAGGAACCGGGGAGCTGTTTTTT
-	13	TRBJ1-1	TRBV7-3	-	CASSFAPNTEAFF	TGTGCCAGCAGCTTCGCCCCGAACACTGAAGCTTTCTTT
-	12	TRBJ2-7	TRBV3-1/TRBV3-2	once	CASSPGGGEQYF	TGTGCCAGCAGCCCAGGGGGGGGCGAGCAGTACTTC
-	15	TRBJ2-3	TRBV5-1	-	CASSLQLPDTDTQYF	TGCGCCAGCAGCTTGCAGTTGCCCGACACAGATACGCAGTATTTT
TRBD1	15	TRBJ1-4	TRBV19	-	CASSRQGLGSEKLFF	TGTGCCAGTAGTCGACAGGGGCTAGGGAGTGAAAAACTGTTTTTT
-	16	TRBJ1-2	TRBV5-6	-	CASSFLGGELDYGYTF	TGTGCCAGCAGCTTCCTCGGGGGAGAATTAGACTATGGCTACACCTTC
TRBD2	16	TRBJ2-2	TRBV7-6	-	CASRPSTSGNTGELFF	TGTGCCAGCAGGCCCTCGACTAGCGGGAACACCGGGGAGCTGTTTTTT
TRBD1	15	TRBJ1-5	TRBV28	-	CASRDPDRGHQPQHF	TGTGCCAGCAGGGACCCGGACAGGGGACATCAGCCCCAGCATTTT
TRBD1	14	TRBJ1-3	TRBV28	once	CASRYRGLGNTIYF	TGTGCCAGCAGATACAGGGGGCTTGGAAACACCATATATTTT
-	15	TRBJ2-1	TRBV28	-	CASSSFAVAYNEQFF	TGTGCCAGCAGTTCTTTTGCGGTGGCCTACAATGAGCAGTTCTTC
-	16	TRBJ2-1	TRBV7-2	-	CASSLVLVSSYNEQFF	TGTGCCAGCAGCTTGGTGTTGGTAAGCTCCTACAATGAGCAGTTCTTC
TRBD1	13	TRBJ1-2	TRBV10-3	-	CAIKDRDTHGYTF	TGTGCCATCAAGGACAGGGACACCCATGGCTACACCTTC
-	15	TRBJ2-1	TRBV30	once	CAWSLKRTAYNEQFF	TGTGCCTGGAGTTTAAAGCGGACCGCCTACAATGAGCAGTTCTTC
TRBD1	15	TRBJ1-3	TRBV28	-	CASSADRGTGNTIYF	TGTGCCAGCAGTGCCGACAGGGGGACGGGAAACACCATATATTTT
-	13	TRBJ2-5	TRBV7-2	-	CASSSDREETQYF	TGTGCCAGCAGCTCGGACAGAGAAGAGACCCAGTACTTC
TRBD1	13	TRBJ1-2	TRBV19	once	CASRTDRGTGYTF	TGTGCCAGTAGAACGGACAGGGGGACTGGCTACACCTTC
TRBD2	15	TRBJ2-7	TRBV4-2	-	CASSQYLAGTYEQYF	TGTGCCAGCAGCCAATATCTAGCGGGGACCTACGAGCAGTACTTC
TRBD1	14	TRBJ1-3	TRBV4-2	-	CASSSRQGGNTIYF	TGTGCCAGCAGTTCCCGACAGGGAGGAAACACCATATATTTT
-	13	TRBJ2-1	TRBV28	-	CASKAGIHNEQFF	TGTGCCAGCAAGGCAGGGATCCACAATGAGCAGTTCTTC
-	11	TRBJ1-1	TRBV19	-	CASSINTEAFF	TGTGCCAGTAGTATTAACACTGAAGCTTTCTTT
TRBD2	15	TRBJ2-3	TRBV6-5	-	CASSYTQGGQDTQYF	TGTGCCAGCAGTTACACGCAGGGAGGGCAAGATACGCAGTATTTT
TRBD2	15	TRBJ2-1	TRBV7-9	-	CASLIAGVEYNEQFF	TGTGCCAGCCTGATAGCGGGAGTCGAGTACAATGAGCAGTTCTTC
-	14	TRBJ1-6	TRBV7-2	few	CASSLVGWKSPLHF	TGTGCCAGCAGCTTAGTGGGTTGGAAGTCACCCCTCCACTTT
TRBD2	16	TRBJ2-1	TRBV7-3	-	CASSPGGGQWGNEQFF	TGTGCCAGCAGCCCTGGCGGGGGTCAGTGGGGCAATGAGCAGTTCTTC
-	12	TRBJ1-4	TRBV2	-	CAGRGSLEKLFF	TGTGCCGGGCGTGGGTCCCTAGAAAAACTGTTTTTT
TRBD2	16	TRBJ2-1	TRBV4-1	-	CASSRSGLAGDNEQFF	TGCGCCAGCAGCCGATCGGGACTAGCGGGAGACAATGAGCAGTTCTTC
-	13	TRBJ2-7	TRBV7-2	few	CASSLSGDYEQYF	TGTGCCAGCAGCTTGTCCGGGGACTACGAGCAGTACTTC
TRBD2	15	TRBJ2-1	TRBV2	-	CASSILAGISNEQFF	TGTGCCAGCTCGATACTAGCGGGAATCTCCAATGAGCAGTTCTTC
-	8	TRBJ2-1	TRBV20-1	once	CSATQQFF	TGCAGTGCGACCCAGCAGTTCTTC
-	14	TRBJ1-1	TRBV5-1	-	CASSLAVGADEAFF	TGCGCCAGCAGCTTGGCTGTGGGAGCCGATGAAGCTTTCTTT
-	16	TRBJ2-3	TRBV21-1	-	CASSKTTVLRTDTQYF	TGTGCCAGCAGCAAAACGACAGTCCTCCGCACAGATACGCAGTATTTT
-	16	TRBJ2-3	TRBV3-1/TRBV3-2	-	CASSQGGGAGPDTQYF	TGTGCCAGCAGCCAAGGGGGCGGGGCGGGGCCAGATACGCAGTATTTT
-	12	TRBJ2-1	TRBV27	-	CASRQLGNEQFF	TGTGCCAGCAGACAATTGGGCAATGAGCAGTTCTTC
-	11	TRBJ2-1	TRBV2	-	CASTAYNEQFF	TGTGCCAGCACGGCATACAATGAGCAGTTCTTC
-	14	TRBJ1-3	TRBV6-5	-	CASRRTSSANTIYF	TGTGCCAGCAGGAGGACAAGTAGCGCAAACACCATATATTTT
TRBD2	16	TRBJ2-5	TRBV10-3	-	CAISESGVAGEETQYF	TGTGCCATCAGTGAGTCGGGAGTAGCGGGAGAGGAGACCCAGTACTTC
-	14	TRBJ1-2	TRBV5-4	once	CASSLVQGSYGYTF	TGTGCCAGCAGCTTGGTCCAGGGCTCCTATGGCTACACCTTC
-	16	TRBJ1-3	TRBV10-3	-	CAISDERSPSGNTIYF	TGTGCCATCAGTGACGAGCGCTCCCCCTCTGGAAACACCATATATTTT
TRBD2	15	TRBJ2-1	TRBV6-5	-	CASNLLAGEPNEQFF	TGTGCCAGCAACCTACTAGCGGGAGAGCCCAATGAGCAGTTCTTC
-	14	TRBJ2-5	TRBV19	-	CASSISGSRETQYF	TGTGCCAGTAGTATCTCAGGGTCCAGGGAGACCCAGTACTTC
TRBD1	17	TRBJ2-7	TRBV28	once	CASSPLRTGHSSYEQYF	TGTGCCAGCAGTCCCCTGCGGACAGGGCATAGCTCCTACGAGCAGTACTTC
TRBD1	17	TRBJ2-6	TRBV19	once	CATLLDDRGSGANVLTF	TGTGCCACTCTTCTTGATGACAGGGGATCTGGGGCCAACGTCCTGACTTTC
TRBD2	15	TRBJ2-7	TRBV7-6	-	CASSLGGPISYEQYF	TGTGCCAGCAGCCTGGGAGGGCCGATCTCCTACGAGCAGTACTTC
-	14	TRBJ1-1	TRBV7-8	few	CASSYRRLNTEAFF	TGTGCCAGCAGTTACCGGAGGTTGAACACTGAAGCTTTCTTT
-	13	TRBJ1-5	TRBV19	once	CASTKYSNQPQHF	TGTGCCAGTACCAAGTATAGCAATCAGCCCCAGCATTTT
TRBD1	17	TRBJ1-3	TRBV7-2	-	CASSRSGGGASGNTIYF	TGTGCCAGCAGCCGCAGTGGAGGGGGCGCGTCCGGAAACACCATATATTTT
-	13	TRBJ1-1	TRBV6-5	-	CASSYTNRVEAFF	TGTGCCAGCAGTTATACTAACAGGGTCGAAGCTTTCTTT
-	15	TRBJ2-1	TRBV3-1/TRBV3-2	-	CASSLRDSRYNEQFF	TGTGCCAGCAGCCTCAGGGACTCCCGGTACAATGAGCAGTTCTTC